The 32 T cell receptor beta chains in this list originate from one sample, sequenced in a study of regulatory T cells in long-lasting Graves disease. The time point here: persistent/refractory GD, antithyroid drugs over 5 years with positive TRAb. Scientists built the TCR library using RNA that was extracted from PBMCs. Investigators prepared the TCR beta libraries by applying iRepertoire HTBI primers and Arm-PCR of CDR3 regions. TCRdb re-derived calls from the multiplex PCR reads in MiXCR, one entry per CDR3 protein. The repertoire holds about 430,000 distinct CDR3 sequences, roughly 23% seen once, with about 13% in the top ten. Sequenced material: peripheral blood mononuclear cells (PBMCs), taken when the disease was refractory, from a patient treated with antithyroid drugs. These receptors were obtained from a female donor with Graves disease.

Concerning this clonotype itself: This clone may be a read error of a much larger clone one base away. This sequence joins TRBV24-1 and TRBJ2-2; 11 positions agree with TRBD1. V gave up 7 bases and J gave up 8 bases; unmatched junction bases: 8. CDR3 length: 15 amino acids. Per the germline V gene, CDR1 is KGHDR and CDR2 is SFDVKD. The CDR3 DNA is TGTGCCACCAGAACTGGGACAGGGGGGTTGGGGGAGCTGTTTTTT. It specifies CATRTGTGGLGELFF.

The CDR3 loop is CASMRLAGDRNEQFF. The CDR3 nucleotides read TGTGCCAGCATGAGACTAGCGGGAGATCGCAATGAGCAGTTCTTC. The chain uses TRBV11-2 and TRBJ2-1, with 12 nucleotides matching TRBD2. J was trimmed by 6 bases and V by 7 bases; bases with no gene match: 7. Germline V gene lookup returns CDR1 SGHAT and CDR2 FQNNGV. The CDR3 extends over 15 amino acids.

A few counts support this clonotype. The chain employs TRBV7-9 and TRBJ2-7, with 9 positions matching TRBD1. Per germline, CDR1 SEHNR and CDR2 FQNEAQ (reference sequence). The CDR3 length is 15 residues. With V trimmed by 2 bases and J by 2 bases, 4 bases remained unmatched. CDR3: CASSLMGTGPYEQYF. DNA for the CDR3: TGTGCCAGCAGCTTAATGGGGACAGGGCCCTACGAGCAGTACTTC.

The sample holds many counts of this clonotype. This rearrangement joins TRBV12-5 to TRBJ1-5; no clear D gene. Trimming removed 8 bases from V and 9 bases from J, with 14 bases in between. Germline V gene data show CDR1 as LGHNT and CDR2 as FRNRAP. The CDR3 has 12 amino acids. CDR3 bases: TGTGCTAGTTGCTTGGGGAATTCGCCCCAGCATTTT. Its translation: CASCLGNSPQHF.

V gene TRBV5-1 combines with J gene TRBJ2-5; the D is unclear. There are 14 residues in the CDR3. CDR1 is SGHRS, CDR2 YFSETQ, per germline. The V gene lost 4 bases and the J gene lost 5 bases, with 15 bases spanning the gap. In DNA form, the CDR3 reads TGCGCCAGCAGCCTACTTGGGTCTGGGGAGACCCAGTACTTC. Residues: CASSLLGSGETQYF.

This clonotype was counted many times. The V call is TRBV2, the J call TRBJ1-5; a weak D match, TRBD1 (5 bases). The germline gives CDR1 SNHLY, CDR2 FYNNEI. Trimming shortened V by 2 bases and J by 1 base, and 9 bases separated the two germline ends. The CDR3 has 15 residues. The CDR3 protein is CASSEFGGSNQPQHF. The CDR3 DNA follows: TGTGCCAGCAGTGAATTTGGGGGGAGCAATCAGCCCCAGCATTTT. Filled out from reference TRBV2 and TRBJ1-5, the complete variable domain reads EPEVTQTPSHQVTQMGQEVILRCVPISNHLYFYWYRQILGQKVEFLVSFYNNEISEKSEIFDDQFSVERPDGSNFTLKIRSTKLEDSAMYFCASSEFGGSNQPQHFGDGTRLSIL.

This clonotype has a single count. A much more abundant neighbour one base away suggests this may be a read error. The chain is built from TRBV6-2 or TRBV6-3 and TRBJ1-1; D unclear. CDR1 and CDR2 (germline): MNHEY, SVGEGT. This CDR3 region has 14 residues. This CDR3 reads CAGSENGRNTEAFF. DNA of the CDR3: TGTGCCGGCAGTGAAAACGGACGGAACACTGAAGCTTTCTTT.

The rearrangement links TRBV6-1 to TRBJ2-6; D is undetermined. Germline loops: CDR1 MNHNS, CDR2 SASEGT. V shed 7 bases and J shed 0 bases, with 19 bases lying between them. The CDR3 covers 18 residues. The CDR3 region is CASTEDGIGYSGANVLTF. The CDR3 nucleotides read TGTGCCAGCACCGAAGACGGAATCGGGTACTCTGGGGCCAACGTCCTGACTTTC.

This clonotype came up many times. V usage is TRBV7-9 and J usage is TRBJ2-2, with 10 bases matching TRBD2. The V gene's germline CDR1 is SEHNR and CDR2 FQNEAQ (reference sequence). The CDR3 is 16 residues long. Trimming took 5 bases from V and 5 from J; bases not matched to a gene: 8. The CDR3: CASSLSAGGPTGELFF. The CDR3 nucleotides are TGTGCCAGCAGCCTATCAGCGGGAGGGCCTACCGGGGAGCTGTTTTTT.

In this sample, this clonotype turned up many times. CDR3 coding DNA: TGTGCCAGCAGCGGCGGGGACGGGGGGGACACTGAAGCTTTCTTT. It translates to CASSGGDGGDTEAFF. The V call is TRBV2, the J call TRBJ1-1, with a tentative D call TRBD1 (5 bases). From germline, CDR1 is SNHLY and CDR2 FYNNEI. Trimming stripped 6 bases from V and 3 bases from J, with 17 bases between. The CDR3 covers 15 residues. Full variable domain (rest looked up from reference TRBV2 and TRBJ1-1): EPEVTQTPSHQVTQMGQEVILRCVPISNHLYFYWYRQILGQKVEFLVSFYNNEISEKSEIFDDQFSVERPDGSNFTLKIRSTKLEDSAMYFCASSGGDGGDTEAFFGQGTRLTVV.

Note on this clonotype: This clone may be a read error of a much larger clone one base away. This sequence joins TRBV6-2 or TRBV6-3 and TRBJ2-7; 10 bases are a match to TRBD2. This CDR3 region has 16 residues. Germline values: CDR1 MNHEY, CDR2 SVGEGT. V lost 5 bases and J lost 5; bases outside the gene matches: 12. The CDR3 DNA follows: TGTGCCAGCAGTCCACCCAGCGGGAGGGCAAGTAACGAGCAGTACTTC. Protein product: CASSPPSGRASNEQYF.

The chain recombines TRBV28 with TRBJ1-2; TRBD1 matches at 7 bases. The CDR3 spans 11 residues. CDR1 is MDHEN, CDR2 SYDVKM, per germline. With 11 bases clipped from V and 5 bases from J, the junction kept 5 bases outside the gene matches. CDR3 loop: CASGTEYGYTF. CDR3 in DNA: TGTGCCTCGGGGACAGAGTATGGCTACACCTTC.

This clonotype was seen more than once but under ten times. V usage is TRBV7-9 and J usage is TRBJ2-7; D possibly uses TRBD1 or TRBD2 (6 bases each). The germline gives CDR1 SEHNR, CDR2 FQNEAQ (reference sequence). V was pared by 6 bases and J by 2 bases, with 17 bases between. The CDR3 sequence is 15 residues long. The CDR3 sequence is CASSRWRDTAYEQYF. In DNA form, the CDR3 reads TGTGCCAGCAGTCGTTGGCGGGACACAGCCTACGAGCAGTACTTC. The whole variable domain, remainder taken from reference TRBV7-9 and TRBJ2-7, is DTGVSQNPRHKITKRGQNVTFRCDPISEHNRLYWYRQTLGQGPEFLTYFQNEAQLEKSRLLSDRFSAERPKGSFSTLEIQRTEQGDSAMYLCASSRWRDTAYEQYFGPGTRLTVT.

This clonotype has ten or more counts. The chain employs TRBV2 and TRBJ1-1; a possible D gene is TRBD1 (6 bases). The CDR3 has 15 residues. CDR1 SNHLY and CDR2 FYNNEI come from the germline V gene. Trimming took 0 bases from V and 5 from J, leaving 13 bases between them. Written as DNA, the CDR3 is TGTGCCAGCAGTGAAGCGGCAGGGGCGGGGACTGAAGCTTTCTTT. Translated, it gives CASSEAAGAGTEAFF.

In regard to this clonotype: One junction end does not reproduce the germline sequence, and a read error may be involved. The chain links TRBV6-2 or TRBV6-3 to TRBJ2-1; D gene unclear. The V gene's germline CDR1 is MNHEY and CDR2 SVGEGT. The CDR3 has 16 residues. CDR3 bases: TGTACCAGCACCGCCTTCGACTCGAAACCCGACAATGAGCAGTTCTTC. Its translation: CTSTAFDSKPDNEQFF.

The J gene is TRBJ1-2, the V gene TRBV19, with D uncertain. From germline, CDR1 is LNHDA and CDR2 SQIVND (reference sequence). CDR3 length: 14 residues. V was cut by 6 bases and J by 2 bases, with 13 bases left in between. This CDR3 is CASRMDLGNYGYTF. The CDR3 nucleotides are TGTGCCAGTAGGATGGATTTGGGAAACTATGGCTACACCTTC. The full variable domain, in which reference TRBV19 and TRBJ1-2 provide the parts outside the CDR3, is DGGITQSPKYLFRKEGQNVTLSCEQNLNHDAMYWYRQDPGQGLRLIYYSQIVNDFQKGDIAEGYSVSREKKESFPLTVTSAQKNPTAFYLCASRMDLGNYGYTFGSGTRLTVV.

The V gene is TRBV7-8, the J gene TRBJ2-3, with 10 nucleotides matching TRBD2. Per the germline V gene, CDR1 is SGHVS and CDR2 is FQNEAQ. Unmatched junction bases numbered 7, after V lost 5 bases and J lost 2 bases. The length of the CDR3 is 16 residues. The CDR3 region is CASSHSGRPHTDTQYF. DNA for the CDR3: TGTGCCAGCAGCCATAGCGGGAGGCCACACACAGATACGCAGTATTTT. Using reference TRBV7-8 and TRBJ2-3 for the parts outside the CDR3, the full variable domain is GAGVSQSPRYKVAKRGQDVALRCDPISGHVSLFWYQQALGQGPEFLTYFQNEAQLDKSGLPSDRFFAERPEGSVSTLKIQRTQQEDSAVYLCASSHSGRPHTDTQYFGPGTRLTVL.

In this sample, this clonotype turned up many times. V is TRBV28 and J is TRBJ1-4, with D tentatively TRBD1 (6 bases). V shed 1 base and J shed 8 bases, with 20 bases lying between them. The CDR3 runs 17 residues. CDR1 is MDHEN and CDR2 is SYDVKM in the germline V gene. The CDR3 protein is CASSLLGGLRGSEKLFF. As DNA, the CDR3 is TGTGCCAGCAGTTTATTGGGGGGGCTACGCGGGTCCGAAAAACTGTTTTTT.

This clonotype was found many times. The chain carries TRBV28 and TRBJ2-2, with D uncertain. Germline CDR1 MDHEN, CDR2 SYDVKM. CDR3 length: 14 residues. V dropped 6 bases and J dropped 0 bases, with 8 bases sitting between them. For the CDR3, the DNA is TGTGCCAGCAGGTTGGCATCGAACACCGGGGAGCTGTTTTTT. Translated: CASRLASNTGELFF.

The gene calls are TRBV4-2 and TRBJ2-7; the D gene is possibly TRBD2 (5 bases). The CDR3 sequence is 15 residues long. V was cut by 2 bases and J by 3 bases, with 14 bases left in between. Germline values: CDR1 LGHNA, CDR2 YNFKEQ. The CDR3 DNA reads TGTGCCAGCAGCCAAACGATAGGTGGGAGCTACGAGCAGTACTTC. It is translated as CASSQTIGGSYEQYF.

In its sample, this clonotype was seen a few times. The chain carries TRBV20-1 and TRBJ1-5; 12 nucleotides line up with TRBD1. The V and J ends lost 3 bases and 7 bases, in that order; junction bases with no gene match: 19. The CDR3 is 19 amino acids. The germline V gene encodes CDR1 DFQATT and CDR2 SNEGSKA (reference sequence). The CDR3 loop is CSASNRDRGLLREEQPQHF. In nucleotides, the CDR3 is TGCAGTGCTAGTAACCGGGACAGGGGGCTCCTTAGGGAGGAGCAGCCCCAGCATTTT.

As DNA, the CDR3 is TGTGCCACCAGTTATCAGGGGGCGGACGGGGCCAACGTCCTGACTTTC. It yields the protein CATSYQGADGANVLTF. The chain carries TRBV15 and TRBJ2-6; 8 nucleotides match TRBD1. The CDR3 has 16 residues. The J segment lost 4 bases and the V segment lost 6 bases, leaving 8 bases of the junction unmatched. Germline V gene sequence: CDR1 LNHNV, CDR2 YYDKDF (reference sequence). Filled out from reference TRBV15 and TRBJ2-6, the complete variable domain reads DAMVIQNPRYQVTQFGKPVTLSCSQTLNHNVMYWYQQKSSQAPKLLFHYYDKDFNNEADTPDNFQSRRPNTSFCFLDIRSPGLGDTAMYLCATSYQGADGANVLTFGAGSRLTVL.

This clonotype has a count of ten or more. The chain joins TRBV10-3 to TRBJ2-7; 11 nucleotides match TRBD2. This CDR3 contains 16 residues. The junction had 9 bases not matched to a gene; V was cut back by 8 bases and J by 0 bases. Germline values: CDR1 ENHRY, CDR2 SYGVKD. The CDR3 protein is CAISLTSGTSSYEQYF. The CDR3 nucleotides read TGTGCCATCTCCTTGACTAGCGGGACTAGCTCCTACGAGCAGTACTTC.

This clonotype was seen ten or more times. The rearrangement links TRBV2 to TRBJ2-7, with 16 bases that match TRBD2. The CDR3 is 17 residues long. J lost 3 bases, V lost 0 bases, and 2 bases had no gene match. Germline V gene data show CDR1 as SNHLY and CDR2 as FYNNEI. The CDR3 loop is CASSEAGTSGRDYEQYF. The CDR3 nucleotides read TGTGCCAGCAGTGAAGCGGGGACTAGCGGGAGGGACTACGAGCAGTACTTC.

This clonotype was picked up many times. The gene calls are TRBV2 and TRBJ2-5, with 7 bases aligning to TRBD2. Germline V lookup: CDR1 SNHLY, CDR2 FYNNEI. The CDR3 runs to 15 residues. V lost 7 bases to trimming and J lost 1 base; unmatched junction nucleotides: 9. CDR3 bases: TGTGCCAGCACCTTGGAGCGGGGACCCCAAGAGACCCAGTACTTC. This gives the protein CASTLERGPQETQYF. Full variable domain (outside the CDR3, taken from reference TRBV2 and TRBJ2-5): EPEVTQTPSHQVTQMGQEVILRCVPISNHLYFYWYRQILGQKVEFLVSFYNNEISEKSEIFDDQFSVERPDGSNFTLKIRSTKLEDSAMYFCASTLERGPQETQYFGPGTRLLVL.

A few counts support this clonotype. V is TRBV6-5 and J is TRBJ2-7; D is undetermined. Germline CDR1 and CDR2: MNHEY and SVGAGI. Trimming removed 0 bases from V and 9 bases from J, with 12 bases in between. The CDR3 has 13 amino acids. The CDR3 reads CASSYSAVEVQYF. The CDR3 coding sequence is TGTGCCAGCAGTTACTCTGCGGTTGAGGTGCAGTACTTC.

DNA of the CDR3: TGTGCCAGTAGTATATGGGGTGATAGCAATCAGCCCCAGCATTTT. Translated, it gives CASSIWGDSNQPQHF. The J gene is TRBJ1-5, the V gene TRBV19; D gene unclear. Germline CDR1 reads LNHDA; CDR2 reads SQIVND (reference sequence). Trimming pared 2 bases from V and 0 bases from J, leaving 8 bases between. The CDR3 spans 15 residues.

This rearrangement joins TRBV15 to TRBJ2-7, with D maybe TRBD2 (6 bases). V gave up 0 bases and J gave up 3 bases, with 24 bases separating them. The CDR3 is made up of 19 amino acids. Germline loops: CDR1 LNHNV, CDR2 YYDKDF (reference sequence). The CDR3 DNA reads as TGTGCCACCAGCAGAGATACCGGATCTAGCGTGGGAGTGGGCTACGAGCAGTACTTC. It is translated as CATSRDTGSSVGVGYEQYF.

This clonotype has a handful of counts. V gene TRBV5-4 combines with J gene TRBJ2-6; D gene unclear. Trimming cost V 0 bases and J 2 bases, with 6 bases left between them. This CDR3 spans 15 amino acids. The V gene's germline CDR1 is SGHNT and CDR2 YYREEE (reference sequence). As DNA, the CDR3 is TGTGCCAGCAGCTTGGCGGGCCCTGGGGCCAACGTCCTGACTTTC. It is translated as CASSLAGPGANVLTF.

This clonotype was observed a handful of times. This chain uses TRBV2 with TRBJ2-3; D gene uncertain. V shed 4 bases and J shed 3 bases, with 11 bases lying between them. This CDR3 comprises 14 residues. Germline V gene data show CDR1 as SNHLY and CDR2 as FYNNEI. CDR3 sequence (DNA): TGTGCCAGCAGTGGACACCTTAAGACAGATACGCAGTATTTT. Its protein product is CASSGHLKTDTQYF.

This clonotype was counted many times. The chain links TRBV28 to TRBJ2-2; tentative D call: TRBD2 (6 bases). The CDR3 totals 15 residues. CDR1 and CDR2 from the germline V gene are MDHEN and SYDVKM. V lost 3 bases to trimming and J lost 4 bases, with 12 bases between them. The CDR3 region is CASSFFGGATGELFF. Here the CDR3 DNA reads TGTGCCAGCAGTTTCTTTGGCGGGGCCACCGGGGAGCTGTTTTTT.

The V and J genes are TRBV24-1 and TRBJ2-3; 10 nucleotides align to TRBD2. This CDR3 is built from 15 residues. CDR1 and CDR2 (germline): KGHDR, SFDVKD. V dropped 5 bases and J dropped 5; count of bases not matched to a gene: 6. The CDR3 DNA reads TGTGCCACCAGTGCTAGCGGGAGTTCGATAGATACGCAGTATTTT. Its protein is CATSASGSSIDTQYF.